This T cell receptor beta chain was identified in a study of T cell repertoires in cytomegalovirus infection. Study in general: It can be stated that public TCR beta signatures indicated CMV infection as well as a matching HLA type.

Germline V gene lookup returns CDR1 LNHDA and CDR2 SQIVND (reference sequence). V lost 3 bases and J 6 bases, leaving 15 bases between the germline ends. The length of the CDR3 is 15 residues. A note on this clonotype: Its antigen is unknown.

MiXCR, run by TCRdb on the reads, gives a single entry per CDR3 protein. This table holds 90,000 to 120,000 distinct CDR3 sequences, 20% to 25% found once. Study-wide results and limits: Cumulative frequency of public TCR beta families picked out carriers of CMV plus the relevant HLA. HLA-C-restricted TCR beta clonotypes specific for CMV led the ex vivo response.

J is TRBJ2-1 and V is TRBV19, with D possibly being TRBD1 or TRBD2 (7 bases each). Sequencing was carried out using CD8+ T cells from PBMCs. The sequence was collected from a human donor in good health (CMV status not recorded). Some clones in this sample may be carry-over from other donors' samples. The CDR3: CASSIGQGGVNEQFF. CDR3 DNA: TGTGCCAGTAGTATCGGCCAGGGGGGGGTCAATGAGCAGTTCTTC.